The sequence of this T cell receptor (beta chain) was determined in a study of T cell responses to AZD1222 COVID-19 vaccine (dated by TCRdb to 2020 to 2022). For context, the study as a whole: AZD1222 recipients with second doses at about 4 weeks or about 12 weeks were pooled, because spike-specific TCR depth and breadth did not differ between schedules. A total of more than 230 trial participants underwent TCR sequencing, of whom roughly 210 had received two doses of AZD1222 and around 25 had received two doses of the MenACWY control vaccine. Trial participants were enrolled by age into subgroups of 18-55, 56-69 and 70-plus years, and about 150, 27 and 61 TCR-sequenced participants, respectively, were included in these subgroups. Here is what the overall study found, with its caveats: Conclusions about previously exposed vaccinees are limited because only six or seven AZD1222 recipients were SARS-CoV-2 seropositive at baseline. After two AZD1222 doses, spike-specific TCR breadth and depth were significantly higher than at day 0 and than in MenACWY recipients. Epitopes outside the regions mutated in the B.1.351 and B.1.1.7 variants were reportedly recognized by nearly half of the unique spike-specific TCRs. The 56-69-year group was small, and its depth increase did not reach significance, likely because of low power. CD4 TCRs associated with the vaccine covered the entire spike protein, and the dominant responses were in regions 160-218 and 743-854. Participants were mostly white British, with more females than males. The authors suggested clonal diversity may have been underestimated. Because no day 14 peak-response samples were available, the repertoires could be characterized only after the peak T cell response.

The CDR3 regions of human TCRbeta chains were subjected to immunosequencing. The original pipeline was this. TCRs in the repertoires were matched against a reference library of SARS-CoV-2-specific TCRs that had been generated with the MIRA antigen-specificity platform. Breadth was defined as the fraction of unique TCRs that were SARS-CoV-2-associated, and depth was defined as the fraction of total T cells that were SARS-CoV-2-associated. Using the MIRA data, each spike-specific TCR was assigned both to the spike region to which the TCR was reactive and to a CD4 or CD8 class. Log10-transformed breadth and depth values were compared by one-way ANOVA with Sidak's multiple comparisons tests. Imported from immuneACCESS, the table was reduced by TCRdb to in-frame sequences with V and J called. These copies leave out some clones; in studies compared against another copy, an unresolved V gene accounts for under half, and the cause of the remainder is not known. D and trimming were read from the DNA, whereas the V and J calls and clone size are those reported in that table. Counted in this sample were about 84,000 clones; around 91% of them appeared once. The top ten constitute about 28% of the sample.

This clone was seen only once. This receptor's antigen is unknown. Per-base qualities were not stored, and no clone one base away is much larger. V is pared back by 2 bases and J by 3 bases, with 5 bases lying between the germline termini. Counted from cysteine to phenylalanine, this CDR3 has 12 amino acids. This entry keeps only the CDR3 DNA: 36 bases, framed from base 1. Reading the germline V gene (reference sequence) gives CDR1 SEHNR and CDR2 FQNEAQ. The time point label, read with the paper, signifies: baseline before first vaccination. Samples from vaccinated people were obtained from the UK trials COV001 and COV002, which included a single-blind randomized controlled phase 2/3 trial of AZD1222 (ChAdOx1 nCoV-19) in healthy adults. Trial participant PBMC samples were collected at day 0 and day 28 after the second dose for TCRbeta chain sequencing.

The receptor comes from an adult in good health. The sequence is built from TRBV7-9 and TRBJ2-7; no D gene is confidently identified. Source: peripheral blood, taken on day 0 of AZD1222 vaccination. The DNA sequence is as follows: TGTGCCAGCAGCTTAAGAAGCTACGAGCAGTACTTC. Its protein product is CASSLRSYEQYF.